This T cell receptor beta chain was sequenced for a study of blood T cell repertoires in COVID-19 (dated by TCRdb to the early 2020s). Context from the whole study: The collaborator samples originated in the United States, Italy and Spain and spanned the acute and convalescent phases of COVID-19. The prospective study material was composed of cDNA or gDNA derived from T cells, B-cell-depleted T cells, or PBMCs. Deeply sampled blood TCRbeta repertoires from subjects exposed to, actively infected with, or recovered from COVID-19 were included in the dataset. A freely available public database, intended as a resource for researchers studying the immune response to SARS-CoV-2, is where the repertoires were released. The samples were drawn from two sources: the first 160 participants of the ongoing ImmuneRACE study, and 950 to 1,500 subjects contributed by 6 global collaborators. Nearly every sample came with metadata listing a de-identified subject ID, COVID-19 status, age in years and sex. Where available, HLA class I and class II types were obtained from metadata supplied by the sample provider rather than from assay-based typing.

Collaborating institutions collected whole blood in K2EDTA tubes following their own protocols. Collaborator samples were shipped for TCRbeta analysis as frozen whole blood, isolated PBMCs, or DNA extracted from either sample type. With respect to this clone: It lacks a known antigen. No much larger clone exists at a distance of one base, and base qualities are not known.

General study outcomes and caveats: Clinical and demographic metadata were provided uncurated, with the amount varying by source and participant.

TCRbeta CDR3 regions were amplified from genomic DNA using the immunoSEQ Assay, a bias-controlled multiplex PCR. The source study handled its data this way. Within the assay, amplification of reference gene primers was used to estimate how many nucleated cells each sample contained. To quantify the absolute abundance of each unique TCRbeta CDR3 rearrangement, sequence reads were collapsed and filtered. Productive Simpson clonality was computed per sample as the square root of Simpson's diversity index over productive rearrangements. Drawn from immuneACCESS, this table holds only the in-frame rearrangements with V and J called that TCRdb kept. Clones are partly lost; checked studies trace under half to an unresolved V gene and leave the rest unexplained. V, J and clone size were drawn from that table, and D and trimming were deduced from the DNA. This sample is represented by some 110,000 clones; roughly 80% of them were singletons. Approximately 15% of the sample lies in the top ten.

The sequenced material came from peripheral blood. The TCR sequence derives from a woman older than 75 with acute or convalescent COVID-19.

In nucleotides, the sequence is TGCAGTGCTAGTCCCGAGGGCAGGGGAAGATATGGCTACACCTTC. The resulting protein is CSASPEGRGRYGYTF. Recombination connected TRBV20-1 to TRBJ1-2; a tentative D call is TRBD1 (6 bases match). The CDR1 and CDR2 encoded by the germline V gene (reference sequence) are DFQATT and SNEGSKA. The V and J ends are trimmed by 3 bases and 5 bases, leaving 19 bases between them. The CDR3 goes from the cysteine to the phenylalanine over 15 residues. Here the CDR3 DNA is all that survives: 45 bases in frame from base 1.